The 10 T cell receptor beta chains below were found in one sample sequenced in a study of blood T cells in healthy people across ages. Together with a sample-barcoded 5' primer, a J-beta primer mix was included in a second PCR lasting about 7 to 12 cycles. TCRdb processed the 5' RACE reads anew with MiXCR; each CDR3 protein has one entry. Among approximately 800,000 distinct CDR3 sequences listed, about 46% were seen once. Sequencing input: blood. The receptors were gathered from an elderly man in good health.

This chain connects TRBV6-6 to TRBJ2-2, with 8 bases fitting TRBD2. CDR1 and CDR2 (germline): MNHNY, SVGAGI (reference sequence). V shed 7 bases and J 5 bases; nucleotides not matched to a gene: 12. The CDR3 consists of 16 residues. The CDR3 loop reads CASTKREGPRTGELFF. In DNA, the CDR3 is TGTGCCAGCACAAAACGGGAGGGGCCGAGGACCGGGGAGCTGTTTTTT.

This chain uses TRBV12-3 or TRBV12-4 with TRBJ2-1, with D possibly matching TRBD2 (6 bases). Trimming took 5 bases from V and 2 from J, leaving 19 bases between them. The CDR3 extends over 17 amino acids. In nucleotides, the CDR3 is TGTGCCAGCAGTCCGGGACTGGAAGACCTTACCTACAATGAGCAGTTCTTC. This sequence encodes CASSPGLEDLTYNEQFF.

The genes are TRBV2 and TRBJ1-1; TRBD1 aligns across 8 bases. This CDR3 contains 15 residues. Germline lookup yields CDR1 SNHLY and CDR2 FYNNEI. V lost 7 bases, J lost 3 bases, and 10 bases stayed unmatched. In nucleotides, the CDR3 is TGTGCCAGCATTTTCAGGGGGCGGCGGCACACTGAAGCTTTCTTT. It yields the protein CASIFRGRRHTEAFF.

This clonotype occurred a few times. This chain connects TRBV20-1 to TRBJ2-1, with TRBD2 identical over 7 bases. The CDR3 has 15 residues. Germline V gene sequence: CDR1 DFQATT, CDR2 SNEGSKA (reference sequence). The trim removed 0 bases at V and 5 bases at J, leaving 7 bases unmatched. This CDR3 is CSARDWEGSNNEQFF. The CDR3 DNA is TGCAGTGCTAGAGATTGGGAGGGGTCGAACAATGAGCAGTTCTTC.

The CDR3: CASIDIGLAGADTQYF. The CDR3, as DNA: TGTGCCAGCATCGATATTGGACTAGCGGGAGCAGATACGCAGTATTTT. The chain links TRBV2 to TRBJ2-3; 13 bases are a match to TRBD2. J was trimmed by 4 bases and V by 7 bases; bases with no gene match: 8. In germline, CDR1 is SNHLY, CDR2 FYNNEI. The CDR3 runs to 16 residues.

V is TRBV6-5 and J is TRBJ2-1; TRBD1 agrees at 9 bases. The CDR3 is 16 residues long. V lost 0 bases and J lost 4; bases outside the gene matches: 4. CDR1 and CDR2 from the germline V gene are MNHEY and SVGAGI. The CDR3 is CASSYSPDRGYNEQFF. DNA for the CDR3: TGTGCCAGCAGTTACTCGCCGGACAGGGGTTACAATGAGCAGTTCTTC.

The chain recombines TRBV14 with TRBJ2-7, with D possibly being TRBD1 (5 bases). The V end lost 2 bases, the J end lost 1 base, and 24 bases lay between the germline ends. Per germline, CDR1 SGHDN and CDR2 FVKESK. The CDR3 length is 19 residues. This CDR3 is CASSQIPRGSHYASYEQYF. CDR3 sequence (DNA): TGTGCCAGCAGCCAAATCCCAAGGGGAAGTCATTACGCATCCTACGAGCAGTACTTC.

The chain couples TRBV18 to TRBJ2-7; perhaps TRBD1 as D (5 bases). V was cut by 6 bases and J by 4 bases, with 22 bases left in between. There are 16 residues in the CDR3. CDR1 is KGHSH and CDR2 is LQKENI in the germline V gene. The CDR3 DNA is TGTGCCAGCTCCCGAAGGGAAGGGGATGAAGAATACGAGCAGTACTTC. The encoded protein is CASSRREGDEEYEQYF.

This clonotype was detected a few times. V gene TRBV6-1 combines with J gene TRBJ2-3, with TRBD2 matching 14 bases. V lost 2 bases to trimming and J lost 5 bases; unmatched junction nucleotides: 9. The CDR3 length is 18 residues. Germline V gene lookup returns CDR1 MNHNS and CDR2 SASEGT. CDR3: CASSESPRTSGRKDTQYF. The DNA of the CDR3 is TGTGCCAGCAGTGAATCCCCCAGGACTAGCGGGAGGAAAGATACGCAGTATTTT.

The V gene is TRBV10-3, the J gene TRBJ2-5; 11 nucleotides match TRBD1. The CDR3 consists of 16 residues. V shed 3 bases, J shed 5 bases, and the junction held 8 bases outside the gene matches. Per germline, CDR1 ENHRY and CDR2 SYGVKD. The CDR3 DNA reads as TGTGCCATCAGTGACTGGACAGGGGGCGTATATGAGACCCAGTACTTC. It specifies CAISDWTGGVYETQYF.